The following is a T cell receptor (beta chain) sequence with its context. Its antigen is unknown. Base qualities are not provided; no much larger clone lies one nucleotide away. These data originate in a study of T cell responses to AZD1222 COVID-19 vaccine (TCRdb year 2021). Some background on the complete study: A total of 230 or so trial participants underwent TCR sequencing, of whom around 200 received two doses of AZD1222 and about 25 received two doses of the MenACWY control vaccine. Enrollment into the trials was organized by age into subgroups of 18-55, 56-69 and 70-plus years, and those subgroups contained roughly 140, 27 and 60 TCR-sequenced participants, respectively.

The study at large found these results: The 56-69-year group was small, and its depth increase did not reach significance, likely because of low power. Because no samples from the day 14 peak response were available, repertoires could be characterized only after the peak T cell response. After two AZD1222 doses, spike-specific TCR breadth and depth were significantly higher than at day 0 and than in MenACWY recipients. Participants were mostly white British, with more females than males. The authors suggested clonal diversity may have been underestimated. Nearly half of unique spike-specific TCRs reportedly recognized epitopes outside regions mutated in the B.1.351 and B.1.1.7 variants. Only five to seven AZD1222 recipients were SARS-CoV-2 seropositive at baseline, limiting conclusions about previously exposed vaccinees. The vaccine-associated CD4 TCRs covered the entire spike protein, and the dominant responses fell in regions 160-218 and 743-854.

The CDR3 regions of human TCRbeta chains were analyzed by immunosequencing. In the paper's pipeline: Repertoire TCRs were matched against a reference library of SARS-CoV-2-specific TCRs generated with the MIRA antigen-specificity platform. Breadth meant the fraction of unique TCRs that were SARS-CoV-2-associated, whereas depth meant the fraction of total T cells that were SARS-CoV-2-associated. Using the MIRA data, each spike-specific TCR was mapped to the spike region that the TCR reacts to and placed in a CD4 or CD8 class. Log10-transformed breadth and depth values were compared by one-way ANOVA with Sidak's multiple comparisons tests. TCRdb took this table from immuneACCESS and kept in-frame rearrangements with V and J called. Such tables lack part of the clones; where checked against another copy, unresolved V genes explain under half of the gap, and the rest is unexplained. V and J calls plus clone size are reproduced from that table; the DNA served to infer D and trimming. The sample yields some 130,000 clones; around nine tenths were counted once. The leading ten clones occupy 0.9% to 1.3% of the sample.

Spanning cysteine to phenylalanine, the CDR3 consists of 14 amino acids. Kept here is only the CDR3 DNA, which spans 42 bases and is read in frame from base 1. V gives up 1 base and J gives up 4 bases, and the segment between their germline ends measures 10 bases. The germline V gene (reference sequence) gives CDR1 as SEHNR and CDR2 as FQNEAQ. The time point tag for this specimen amounts to: about 28 days (+/-7) after the second vaccine dose. AZD1222 recipients whose second dose came at about 4 weeks and those whose second dose came at about 12 weeks were combined into one group, since spike-specific TCR depth and breadth did not differ between the two schedules. Vaccinee samples came from UK trials COV001 and COV002, including a single-blind randomized controlled phase 2/3 trial of AZD1222 (ChAdOx1 nCoV-19) in healthy adults. For TCRbeta chain sequencing, PBMC samples from trial participants were taken at day 0 and at day 28 after the second dose.

The sequence came from an adult who received the AZD1222 COVID-19 vaccine. The V gene is TRBV7-9 and the J gene is TRBJ1-2, with TRBD1 perhaps the D gene, on 5 matching bases. The sequenced sample was peripheral blood, obtained 28 days after the second AZD1222 dose. The DNA reads as follows: TGTGCCAGCAGCTTAGTTGTAGGGGTCTATGGCTACACCTTC. This gives the protein CASSLVVGVYGYTF.